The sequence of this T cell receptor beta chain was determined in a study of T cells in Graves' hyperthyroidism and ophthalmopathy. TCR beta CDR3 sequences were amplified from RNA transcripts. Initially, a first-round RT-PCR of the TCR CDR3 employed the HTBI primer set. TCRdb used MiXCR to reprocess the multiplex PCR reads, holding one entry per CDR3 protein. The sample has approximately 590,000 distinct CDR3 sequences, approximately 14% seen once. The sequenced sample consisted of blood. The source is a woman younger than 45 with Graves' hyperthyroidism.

CDR3 DNA sequence: TGTGCCAGCAGCCCTACTAGGGAGGGTGGCACAGATACGCAGTATTTT. Encoded protein: CASSPTREGGTDTQYF. V gene TRBV13 combines with J gene TRBJ2-3, with 7 bases matching TRBD2. The CDR3 contains 16 residues. Germline values: CDR1 PRHDT, CDR2 FYEKMQ (reference sequence). V lost 5 bases and J lost 1; bases outside the gene matches: 9.